Listed below are T cell receptor beta chains from one sample, sequenced in a study of T cell responses to AZD1222 COVID-19 vaccine. Sequencing used immunoSEQ multiplex PCR; TCRdb keeps in-frame clones, though not all of them. This sample has some 130,000 clones, with 88% found just once. Sample: peripheral blood, taken on day 0 of MenACWY control vaccination. The source is an adult in good health. CDR3s include the opening cysteine and the closing phenylalanine or tryptophan. A D gene is named only where the DNA matches it firmly. Part of the rows lack a size; the others show once, few, many or a class for expanded clones.

d_call clone_size j_call v_call cdr3_aa cdr3_nt
TRBD1 . TRBJ2-3 TRBV28 CASQQGADTQYF TGTGCCTCCCAACAGGGGGCAGATACGCAGTATTTT
. . TRBJ1-3 TRBV30 CAWSRPGTASSGNTIYF TGTGCCTGGAGTCGACCCGGGACCGCGAGCTCTGGAAACACCATATATTTT
. . TRBJ1-6 TRBV30 CAFSRGAGNSPLHF TGTGCCTTTTCCCGGGGCGCAGGGAATTCACCCCTCCACTTT
. . TRBJ2-1 TRBV6-2/TRBV6-3 CASSRGTAGRSSYNEQFF TGTGCCAGCAGCAGAGGGACCGCCGGGAGAAGCTCCTACAATGAGCAGTTCTTC
TRBD2 . TRBJ2-2 TRBV14 CASSQIGPAGVRGELFF TGTGCCAGCAGCCAGATAGGTCCAGCGGGAGTTCGCGGGGAGCTGTTTTTT
. few TRBJ2-7 TRBV6-5 CASKVATPGVEQYF TGTGCCAGTAAGGTGGCGACCCCCGGGGTCGAGCAGTACTTC
. . TRBJ1-1 TRBV5-4 CASSFEGAEAFF TGTGCCAGCAGCTTTGAGGGTGCGGAAGCTTTCTTT
. once TRBJ2-1 TRBV11-2 CASTLVGREQFF TGTGCCAGCACCCTAGTGGGACGGGAGCAGTTCTTC
. . TRBJ2-5 TRBV3-1/TRBV3-2 CASSPRGSRQETQYF TGTGCCAGCAGCCCGAGGGGGAGTAGGCAAGAGACCCAGTACTTC
. . TRBJ1-2 TRBV15 CATSRDQAGPGYTF TGTGCCACCAGCAGAGACCAGGCCGGACCTGGCTACACCTTC
TRBD2 . TRBJ2-2 TRBV19 CASSTVAGGINTGELFF TGTGCCAGTAGTACGGTAGCGGGAGGGATAAACACCGGGGAGCTGTTTTTT
. . TRBJ2-2 TRBV19 CASSGAAALNTGELFF TGTGCCAGTAGTGGGGCGGCTGCCTTGAACACCGGGGAGCTGTTTTTT
. . TRBJ2-5 TRBV28 CASSPSVGGEKETQYF TGTGCCAGCAGTCCCTCTGTGGGCGGGGAAAAAGAGACCCAGTACTTC
. . TRBJ1-3 TRBV5-8 CASSSRVRGGNTIYF TGTGCCAGCAGCTCTCGGGTCAGGGGCGGAAACACCATATATTTT
. . TRBJ2-7 TRBV28 CASSPPGYEQYF TGTGCCAGCAGTCCCCCGGGCTACGAGCAGTACTTC
. . TRBJ2-7 TRBV11-2 CASSLVGTVAYEQYF TGTGCCAGCAGCTTAGTGGGGACCGTAGCCTACGAGCAGTACTTC
. . TRBJ1-2 TRBV7-8 CASSFSAVANYGYTF TGTGCCAGCAGCTTTTCTGCAGTTGCTAACTATGGCTACACCTTC
. many TRBJ1-1 TRBV19 CASSIGVVNTEAFF TGTGCCAGTAGTATCGGGGTGGTGAACACTGAAGCTTTCTTT
. . TRBJ2-3 TRBV9 CASSVGASGGTDTQYF TGTGCCAGCAGCGTAGGGGCCTCCGGGGGCACAGATACGCAGTATTTT
. . TRBJ2-7 TRBV6-4 CASSAFLGSYEQYF TGTGCCAGCAGTGCTTTCTTGGGGAGCTACGAGCAGTACTTC
. few TRBJ2-7 TRBV6-5 CASSYRLRGSYEQYF TGTGCCAGCAGTTACCGTTTGAGGGGTTCCTACGAGCAGTACTTC
TRBD1 . TRBJ2-2 TRBV28 CASSKGQGTGELFF TGTGCCAGCAGTAAGGGACAGGGCACCGGGGAGCTGTTTTTT
TRBD2 . TRBJ2-7 TRBV5-1 CASSRGGVNTYEQYF TGCGCCAGCAGCCGTGGGGGGGTCAATACCTACGAGCAGTACTTC
. . TRBJ1-5 TRBV27 CASSPLTRVGNQPQHF TGTGCCAGCAGTCCCCTCACCAGGGTAGGCAATCAGCCCCAGCATTTT
. . TRBJ2-1 TRBV12-3/TRBV12-4 CASSALSVEQFF TGTGCCAGCAGTGCTTTGTCGGTTGAGCAGTTCTTC
. once TRBJ2-7 TRBV20-1 CSARADEQYF TGCAGTGCTAGAGCTGACGAGCAGTACTTC
. . TRBJ2-6 TRBV24-1 CATSDPQPSGANVLTF TGTGCCACCAGTGACCCCCAGCCCTCTGGGGCCAACGTCCTGACTTTC
. once TRBJ1-3 TRBV6-5 CASSFRGASGNTIYF TGTGCCAGCAGTTTCCGGGGAGCGTCTGGAAACACCATATATTTT
. once TRBJ2-7 TRBV3-1/TRBV3-2 CASSQLQYEQYF TGTGCCAGCAGCCAACTACAATACGAGCAGTACTTC
TRBD1 . TRBJ2-5 TRBV24-1 CATSDTGGFQETQYF TGTGCCACCAGTGACACAGGGGGATTTCAAGAGACCCAGTACTTC
TRBD1 . TRBJ1-6 TRBV13 CASSLGQGMGNSPLHF TGTGCCAGCAGCTTAGGACAGGGGATGGGTAATTCACCCCTCCACTTT
. . TRBJ1-2 TRBV7-3 CASSPGAGSPSYGYTF TGTGCCAGCAGCCCCGGGGCGGGGTCCCCCTCCTATGGCTACACCTTC
TRBD2 . TRBJ2-4 TRBV28 CASSLGLAGVRYF TGTGCCAGCAGCCTCGGGCTAGCGGGAGTTCGGTACTTC
TRBD1 . TRBJ1-2 TRBV2 CASREQGVSYGYTF TGTGCCAGCAGGGAACAGGGGGTCTCATATGGCTACACCTTC
TRBD1 . TRBJ1-4 TRBV12-3/TRBV12-4 CASSRDRDEKLFF TGTGCCAGCAGCCGGGACAGGGACGAAAAACTGTTTTTT
. . TRBJ2-5 TRBV6-1 CASSEGQGGAETQYF TGTGCCAGCAGTGAAGGACAGGGAGGGGCGGAGACCCAGTACTTC
. once TRBJ2-1 TRBV28 CASSWGKSNEQFF TGTGCCAGCAGTTGGGGCAAGAGCAATGAGCAGTTCTTC
. . TRBJ2-1 TRBV2 CASGTLWNEQFF TGTGCCAGCGGGACACTGTGGAATGAGCAGTTCTTC
TRBD1 . TRBJ1-2 TRBV10-3 CAIRDGGQGIRGYTF TGTGCCATCAGGGACGGAGGACAGGGGATTCGTGGCTACACCTTC
TRBD2 . TRBJ2-1 TRBV15 CATSGRLAGGSEQFF TGTGCCACCAGCGGACGACTAGCGGGAGGCAGTGAGCAGTTCTTC
. . TRBJ1-5 TRBV5-1 CASSLGEGQPQHF TGCGCCAGCAGCTTGGGGGAGGGGCAGCCCCAGCATTTT
TRBD2 . TRBJ2-7 TRBV11-2 CASSPGGSGGSSYEQYF TGTGCCAGCAGCCCAGGTGGTAGCGGGGGAAGCTCCTACGAGCAGTACTTC
TRBD1 . TRBJ2-1 TRBV5-6 CASSRRDRNPYNEQFF TGTGCCAGCAGCCGCCGGGACAGGAACCCCTACAATGAGCAGTTCTTC
TRBD2 . TRBJ2-5 TRBV6-1 CASSESAGGPLETQYF TGTGCCAGCAGTGAATCGGCGGGAGGGCCCCTAGAGACCCAGTACTTC
TRBD1 once TRBJ1-2 TRBV28 CASSSSGTGARNYGYTF TGTGCCAGCAGTTCCTCCGGGACAGGGGCCAGAAACTATGGCTACACCTTC
TRBD2 . TRBJ2-3 TRBV7-2 CASSPRLAGGTDTQYF TGTGCCAGCAGCCCCAGACTAGCGGGAGGAACAGATACGCAGTATTTT
TRBD2 . TRBJ2-7 TRBV28 CASSFGEGIYEQYF TGTGCCAGCAGTTTCGGGGAGGGGATCTACGAGCAGTACTTC
TRBD2 . TRBJ2-2 TRBV5-1 CASSLDVGGANTGELFF TGCGCCAGCAGCTTGGACGTGGGAGGGGCGAACACCGGGGAGCTGTTTTTT